A single sample is the source of the 11 T cell receptor beta chains below, sequenced in a study of shared clonotypes between healthy human individuals. Assay: immunoSEQ multiplex PCR; the TCRdb copy retains only in-frame clones and omits some. The data show approximately 2.5 million clones, 93% seen once. Source material: naive CD4+ T cells from PBMCs. The subset is: CD45RA+ positively selected. These receptor sequences come from a man between 18 and 35 years old in good health. Some clones in this sample may be carry-over from other donors' samples.

The chain uses TRBV27 and TRBJ2-7; D is perhaps TRBD1 or TRBD2 (5 bases each). This CDR3 contains 15 residues. Germline V gene lookup returns CDR1 MNHEY and CDR2 SMNVEV (reference sequence). V was pared by 6 bases and J by 4 bases, with 19 bases between. In nucleotides, the CDR3 is TGTGCCAGCAGCCGAGTCGGGGCCCGCCGTTACGAGCAGTACTTC. Its translation: CASSRVGARRYEQYF.

V is TRBV9 and J is TRBJ1-3; tentatively, D is TRBD1 (5 bases). CDR1 and CDR2 from the germline V gene are SGDLS and YYNGEE. Deletions cut 1 base from V and 3 bases from J, with 11 bases between. There are 15 residues in the CDR3. CDR3 residues: CASSVRGRDGNTIYF. The CDR3 DNA sequence: TGTGCCAGCAGCGTACGGGGGAGGGATGGAAACACCATATATTTT.

The J gene is TRBJ1-4, the V gene TRBV5-4; D gene unclear. The length of the CDR3 is 16 residues. The germline V gene encodes CDR1 SGHNT and CDR2 YYREEE (reference sequence). V lost 0 bases, J lost 1 base, and 10 bases lay in between. The DNA of the CDR3 is TGTGCCAGCAGCTTGGTCGGCCGAGGAACTAATGAAAAACTGTTTTTT. Translated: CASSLVGRGTNEKLFF. The variable domain in full, with the rest retrieved from reference TRBV5-4 and TRBJ1-4, is ETGVTQSPTHLIKTRGQQVTLRCSSQSGHNTVSWYQQALGQGPQFIFQYYREEENGRGNFPPRFSGLQFPNYSSELNVNALELDDSALYLCASSLVGRGTNEKLFFGSGTQLSVL.

The J gene is TRBJ1-2, the V gene TRBV5-5; 8 nucleotides line up with TRBD1. Trimming removed 1 base from V and 3 bases from J; junction bases left unmatched: 5. The CDR3 runs to 15 residues. Germline V gene data show CDR1 as SGHKS and CDR2 as YYEKEE (reference sequence). The CDR3 bases are TGTGCCAGCAGCTTGAGTGGACAGGGTCACTATGGCTACACCTTC. This gives the protein CASSLSGQGHYGYTF. Full variable domain (missing parts from reference TRBV5-5 and TRBJ1-2): DAGVTQSPTHLIKTRGQQVTLRCSPISGHKSVSWYQQVLGQGPQFIFQYYEKEERGRGNFPDRFSARQFPNYSSELNVNALLLGDSALYLCASSLSGQGHYGYTFGSGTRLTVV.

The chain recombines TRBV9 with TRBJ2-2; D is undetermined. This CDR3 spans 14 amino acids. V was shortened by 3 bases and J by 6 bases, with 12 bases between the two germline ends. Germline CDR1 SGDLS, CDR2 YYNGEE. The CDR3 nucleotides are TGTGCCAGCAGCGGTGCTTTTTTGGCCGGGGAGCTGTTTTTT. Its protein is CASSGAFLAGELFF. Drawing the rest from reference TRBV9 and TRBJ2-2, the complete variable domain is DSGVTQTPKHLITATGQRVTLRCSPRSGDLSVYWYQQSLDQGLQFLIQYYNGEERAKGNILERFSAQQFPDLHSELNLSSLELGDSALYFCASSGAFLAGELFFGEGSRLTVL.

This chain uses TRBV27 with TRBJ1-2; a weak D match, TRBD1 (5 bases). V lost 0 bases to trimming and J lost 3 bases, with 20 bases between them. The CDR3 is 18 amino acids. Germline V gene lookup returns CDR1 MNHEY and CDR2 SMNVEV (reference sequence). This CDR3 is CASSLSPADVRVDYGYTF. The CDR3 DNA is TGTGCCAGCAGTTTATCCCCCGCCGACGTCAGGGTTGACTATGGCTACACCTTC.

V is TRBV6-5 and J is TRBJ2-3, with TRBD2 matching over 8 bases. From germline, CDR1 is MNHEY and CDR2 SVGAGI. This CDR3 is 15 amino acids long. V lost 4 bases and J lost 1; bases outside the gene matches: 4. This CDR3 is CASSFTSGRTDTQYF. For the CDR3, the DNA is TGTGCCAGCAGTTTTACTAGCGGCCGCACAGATACGCAGTATTTT.

About this clone itself: This sample includes further DNA sequences coding for the same CDR3. Here the CDR3 DNA reads TGTGCCAGCAGTCGGCAGGGGTTCACAGATACGCAGTATTTT. Encoded protein: CASSRQGFTDTQYF. The rearrangement joins TRBV28 to TRBJ2-3; weak D call: TRBD1 (6 bases). There are 14 residues in the CDR3. V was trimmed by 5 bases and J by 2 bases, leaving 11 bases between them. Germline CDR1 is MDHEN and CDR2 is SYDVKM. Full variable domain (missing parts from reference TRBV28 and TRBJ2-3): DVKVTQSSRYLVKRTGEKVFLECVQDMDHENMFWYRQDPGLGLRLIYFSYDVKMKEKGDIPEGYSVSREKKERFSLILESASTNQTSMYLCASSRQGFTDTQYFGPGTRLTVL.

The CDR3 protein is CASSPGTAVYNSPLHF. In DNA form, the CDR3 reads TGTGCCAGCAGTCCCGGGACAGCCGTATATAATTCACCCCTCCACTTT. V is TRBV28 and J is TRBJ1-6; 7 nucleotides match TRBD1. With 5 bases clipped from V and 4 bases from J, the junction kept 8 bases outside the gene matches. The CDR3 is 16 residues long. The V gene's germline CDR1 is MDHEN and CDR2 SYDVKM. The full variable domain, in which reference TRBV28 and TRBJ1-6 provide the parts outside the CDR3, is DVKVTQSSRYLVKRTGEKVFLECVQDMDHENMFWYRQDPGLGLRLIYFSYDVKMKEKGDIPEGYSVSREKKERFSLILESASTNQTSMYLCASSPGTAVYNSPLHFGNGTRLTVT.

The chain joins TRBV9 to TRBJ2-1, with 8 bases fitting TRBD1. The CDR3 length is 14 residues. Germline V gene lookup returns CDR1 SGDLS and CDR2 YYNGEE. After removal of 3 bases from V and 6 bases from J, the junction contained 5 bases not matched to a gene. The CDR3: CASSADRVINEQFF. As DNA, the CDR3 is TGTGCCAGCAGCGCGGACAGGGTGATCAATGAGCAGTTCTTC.

The CDR3 region has the DNA TGTGCAAGTCGCTTACCGCAGGGAGGGCCCCAGCATTTT. This translates into CASRLPQGGPQHF. This chain uses TRBV12-2 with TRBJ1-5. TRBV12-2 is a recognized pseudogene. There are 13 residues in the CDR3.